Presented here are 13 T cell receptor beta chains from one specimen sequenced in a study of CD8 T cells in ankylosing spondylitis. A single record per CDR3 protein comes from TCRdb applying MiXCR to the 5' RACE reads. The sample contains around 150,000 distinct CDR3 sequences, more than 5.5% of which appear only once. Sequenced input: blood, either unsorted or a sorted T cell fraction (not recorded which). The receptor source for this set is a female donor with ankylosing spondylitis or in good health (not recorded which).

This clonotype was recorded a few times. The chain has TRBV10-3 and TRBJ2-2; 7 nucleotides line up with TRBD1. In germline, CDR1 is ENHRY, CDR2 SYGVKD. This CDR3 contains 15 residues. V lost 2 bases and J lost 4; bases outside the gene matches: 4. The CDR3, as DNA: TGTGCCATCAGTGAGGACAGGGCTGGCACCGGGGAGCTGTTTTTT. Its protein product is CAISEDRAGTGELFF.

This clonotype appeared many times. This chain connects TRBV6-2 or TRBV6-3 to TRBJ2-2; 9 bases fit TRBD1. After removal of 5 bases from V and 8 bases from J, the junction contained 6 bases not matched to a gene. The CDR3 runs to 14 residues. Germline V gene data show CDR1 as MNHEY and CDR2 as SVGEGT. CDR3 sequence: CASSGRTGAGELFF. The CDR3 DNA is TGTGCCAGCAGTGGCCGGACAGGGGCGGGGGAGCTGTTTTTT.

The chain employs TRBV12-5 and TRBJ1-1; the D gene is possibly TRBD1 (5 bases). The V gene lost 3 bases and the J gene lost 3 bases, with 11 bases spanning the gap. Germline CDR1 and CDR2: LGHNT and FRNRAP. This CDR3 has 14 residues. CDR3 coding DNA: TGTGCTAGTGGTTTAGGGCTGGGGGACACTGAAGCTTTCTTT. It specifies CASGLGLGDTEAFF.

The chain has TRBV4-3 and TRBJ2-7; perhaps TRBD1 as D (6 bases). With 0 bases removed from V and 7 bases from J, the gap between germline ends came to 13 bases. The CDR3 runs 14 residues. Germline values: CDR1 LGHNA, CDR2 YSLEER. CDR3: CASSQDRQVREQYF. As DNA, the CDR3 is TGCGCCAGCAGCCAAGACCGACAGGTTCGGGAGCAGTACTTC.

This clonotype was detected ten times or more. The chain employs TRBV20-1 and TRBJ1-1, with D hard to call. This CDR3 spans 14 amino acids. Germline loops: CDR1 DFQATT, CDR2 SNEGSKA (reference sequence). The germline V and J ends were trimmed by 0 bases and 7 bases, with 15 bases remaining between them. As DNA, the CDR3 is TGCAGTGCTAGAGATTTTAAGGTGGCCTATGAAGCTTTCTTT. As protein: CSARDFKVAYEAFF.

This clonotype was seen at least ten times. The V and J genes are TRBV5-1 and TRBJ2-2, with 12 bases matching TRBD2. The junction had 3 bases not matched to a gene; V was cut back by 2 bases and J by 1 base. The germline V gene encodes CDR1 SGHRS and CDR2 YFSETQ. CDR3 size: 17 residues. CDR3 in DNA: TGCGCCAGCAGCTTTGCGGGACTAGCGGGGAACACCGGGGAGCTGTTTTTT. Its translation: CASSFAGLAGNTGELFF.

In its sample, this clonotype was seen a few times. This chain connects TRBV7-9 to TRBJ1-1; D is unclear. V lost 2 bases and J 8 bases, leaving 9 bases between the germline ends. CDR1 is SEHNR and CDR2 is FQNEAQ in the germline V gene (reference sequence). The CDR3 runs to 12 residues. This CDR3 reads CASSLLVGEAFF. The CDR3 region has the DNA TGTGCCAGCAGCTTACTGGTTGGAGAAGCTTTCTTT. The variable domain in full, completed from reference TRBV7-9 and TRBJ1-1, reads DTGVSQNPRHKITKRGQNVTFRCDPISEHNRLYWYRQTLGQGPEFLTYFQNEAQLEKSRLLSDRFSAERPKGSFSTLEIQRTEQGDSAMYLCASSLLVGEAFFGQGTRLTVV.

The genes are TRBV7-2 and TRBJ1-6, with a tentative D call TRBD1 (6 bases). V gave up 4 bases and J gave up 10 bases, with 11 bases separating them. CDR3 length: 13 amino acids. Per the germline V gene, CDR1 is SGHTA and CDR2 is FQGNSA. The CDR3 DNA is TGTGCCAGCAGCTCGATTAGGGGGTCACCCCTCCACTTT. Translation gives CASSSIRGSPLHF.

The table lists this clonotype with many counts. The chain uses TRBV5-1 and TRBJ1-1; TRBD1 matches at 7 bases. This CDR3 comprises 14 residues. Unmatched junction bases numbered 8, after V lost 3 bases and J lost 6 bases. Germline V gene lookup returns CDR1 SGHRS and CDR2 YFSETQ. Here the CDR3 reads CASSSTGVKPEAFF. The DNA for the CDR3 is TGCGCCAGCAGCTCCACAGGGGTTAAGCCTGAAGCTTTCTTT.

There are many counts of this clonotype. The chain combines TRBV7-9 with TRBJ2-5, with TRBD1 identical over 7 bases. Germline CDR1 and CDR2: SEHNR and FQNEAQ (reference sequence). V gave up 5 bases and J gave up 1 base; unmatched junction bases: 4. CDR3 length equals 14 residues. This CDR3 reads CASSPGTVQETQYF. The CDR3 coding sequence is TGTGCCAGCAGCCCCGGGACAGTCCAAGAGACCCAGTACTTC.

This clonotype was counted at least ten times. The junction departs from germline at one end; a sequencing error may be responsible. V and J are TRBV7-7 and TRBJ2-5; tentative D call: TRBD2 (6 bases). This CDR3 contains 16 residues. Per germline, CDR1 SSHAT and CDR2 FNYEAQ (reference sequence). The CDR3 loop is CASSLADPSLGETQYF. The CDR3 DNA reads as TGTGCTAGCAGCTTAGCGGACCCGAGTTTGGGGGAGACCCAGTACTTC. The full variable domain, its missing parts supplied by reference TRBV7-7 and TRBJ2-5, is GAGVSQSPRYKVTKRGQDVTLRCDPISSHATLYWYQQALGQGPEFLTYFNYEAQPDKSGLPSDRFSAERPEGSISTLTIQRTEQRDSAMYRCASSLADPSLGETQYFGPGTRLLVL.

This clonotype was seen repeatedly, ten times or more. The V and J genes are TRBV5-6 and TRBJ2-7; D call uncertain. V was shortened by 1 base and J by 1 base, with 6 bases between the two germline ends. Germline CDR1 is SGHDT and CDR2 is YYEEEE. The CDR3 has 13 amino acids. CDR3 sequence (DNA): TGTGCCAGCAGCTTGCCTCGGTCCTACGAGCAGTACTTC. It encodes CASSLPRSYEQYF.

This clonotype occurred many times. The gene calls are TRBV12-3 or TRBV12-4 and TRBJ1-2; no clear D. The V end lost 2 bases, the J end lost 7 bases, and 14 bases lay between the germline ends. The CDR3 is 14 amino acids. In nucleotides, the CDR3 is TGTGCCAGCAGTTTATTGTGGGGAGATGGTGGCTACACCTTC. Its protein product is CASSLLWGDGGYTF.